A selection of T cell receptor beta chains follows, all from one sample in a study of T cell responses to AZD1222 COVID-19 vaccine. The protocol was immunoSEQ multiplex PCR, while the TCRdb copy is restricted to in-frame clones and leaves out a portion. The data show approximately 140,000 clones, with around 88% seen just once and roughly 15% held by the top ten. The sample in question was peripheral blood, obtained on day 0 of AZD1222 vaccination. Every receptor here comes from an adult in good health. Both conserved end residues are part of each CDR3. The D gene is left open where the match is weak. Size values are once, few and many counts, or a class for expanded clones, and some rows have none.

j_call | v_call | d_call | clone_size | cdr3_aa | cdr3_nt
TRBJ1-2 | TRBV4-3 | - | - | CASSRQADSLSSGYTF | TGCGCCAGCAGCCGTCAGGCAGACAGCCTCAGTAGTGGCTACACCTTC
TRBJ1-2 | TRBV10-3 | - | - | CALREGGHYGYTF | TGTGCCTTAAGAGAGGGGGGTCACTATGGCTACACCTTC
TRBJ2-7 | TRBV5-1 | TRBD1 | - | CASSLLQGAYEQYF | TGCGCCAGCAGCTTGTTACAGGGGGCCTACGAGCAGTACTTC
TRBJ1-3 | TRBV5-1 | - | - | CASSLGTGSGNTIYF | TGCGCCAGCAGCTTGGGGACGGGCTCTGGAAACACCATATATTTT
TRBJ1-6 | TRBV9 | - | - | CASSVAPYNSPLHF | TGTGCCAGCAGCGTAGCGCCTTATAATTCACCCCTCCACTTT
TRBJ1-4 | TRBV30 | - | - | CASNTGNEKLFF | TGTGCTAGCAACACGGGAAATGAAAAACTGTTTTTT
TRBJ1-4 | TRBV15 | - | - | CATSRDRGATNEKLFF | TGTGCCACCAGCAGAGACAGGGGCGCAACTAATGAAAAACTGTTTTTT
TRBJ1-2 | TRBV18 | TRBD1 | - | CASSPPGTGAGGYTF | TGTGCCAGCTCACCACCAGGGACAGGGGCAGGCGGCTACACCTTC
TRBJ1-2 | TRBV6-5 | - | - | CASSSGTYGYTF | TGTGCCAGCAGCTCAGGAACCTATGGCTACACCTTC
TRBJ1-5 | TRBV5-1 | - | - | CASSLEWGPNQPQHF | TGCGCCAGCAGCTTGGAGTGGGGCCCCAATCAGCCCCAGCATTTT
TRBJ2-1 | TRBV18 | TRBD2 | - | CASSVSGGAYNEQFF | TGTGCCAGCTCAGTTAGCGGGGGGGCCTACAATGAGCAGTTCTTC
TRBJ2-7 | TRBV3-1/TRBV3-2 | - | - | CASRDRGSRYEQYF | TGTGCCAGCAGAGACCGGGGATCCCGCTACGAGCAGTACTTC
TRBJ1-1 | TRBV5-5 | - | - | CASSLKYSNTEAFF | TGTGCCAGCAGCTTGAAATACAGCAACACTGAAGCTTTCTTT
TRBJ1-2 | TRBV5-1 | - | - | CASSLEVSWRGYTF | TGCGCCAGCAGCTTGGAGGTCAGCTGGAGGGGCTACACCTTC
TRBJ1-5 | TRBV19 | - | - | CASSRGVNQPQHF | TGTGCCAGTAGTAGGGGGGTCAATCAGCCCCAGCATTTT
TRBJ2-3 | TRBV3-1/TRBV3-2 | TRBD2 | - | CASSQDGLAGVTDTQYF | TGTGCCAGCAGCCAAGATGGCCTAGCGGGGGTCACAGATACGCAGTATTTT
TRBJ2-5 | TRBV30 | - | - | CAWSVLKALGVQETQYF | TGTGCCTGGAGTGTACTAAAGGCCCTGGGAGTCCAAGAGACCCAGTACTTC
TRBJ1-6 | TRBV2 | - | - | CASSGDYNSPLHF | TGTGCCAGCAGTGGGGATTATAATTCACCCCTCCACTTT
TRBJ1-2 | TRBV2 | - | - | CASTSPEAYGYTF | TGTGCCAGCACTAGCCCAGAAGCCTATGGCTACACCTTC
TRBJ1-2 | TRBV7-3 | TRBD1 | - | CASRDPGQGAGGYTF | TGTGCCAGCAGAGACCCGGGACAGGGGGCCGGTGGCTACACCTTC
TRBJ2-3 | TRBV4-3 | TRBD2 | - | CASSPLAGEVTDTQYF | TGCGCCAGCAGCCCCCTAGCGGGGGAGGTCACAGATACGCAGTATTTT
TRBJ1-3 | TRBV7-3 | - | - | CASSSPLRASGNTIYF | TGTGCCAGCAGCAGTCCCCTCCGAGCCTCTGGAAACACCATATATTTT
TRBJ1-5 | TRBV12-3/TRBV12-4 | - | - | CASSQNDLPQHF | TGTGCCAGCAGCCAAAATGACCTGCCCCAGCATTTT
TRBJ1-6 | TRBV6-1 | - | - | CATTLGTISPLHF | TGTGCCACCACCCTGGGGACCATCTCACCCCTCCACTTT
TRBJ2-5 | TRBV9 | - | few | CASSVQEETQYF | TGTGCCAGCAGCGTTCAGGAAGAGACCCAGTACTTC
TRBJ2-1 | TRBV27 | TRBD2 | - | CASSLDPGGFNEQFF | TGTGCCAGCAGTTTAGACCCGGGGGGATTCAATGAGCAGTTCTTC
TRBJ1-2 | TRBV7-9 | - | once | CASSLTAGDYGYTF | TGTGCCAGCAGCTTAACGGCAGGGGATTACGGCTACACCTTC
TRBJ1-2 | TRBV27 | TRBD1 | - | CASRRQGSGYGYTF | TGTGCCAGCAGGAGACAGGGAAGTGGCTATGGCTACACCTTC
TRBJ2-1 | TRBV2 | TRBD2 | - | CASSGDYSEQFF | TGTGCCAGCAGTGGGGACTATAGTGAGCAGTTCTTC
TRBJ2-1 | TRBV7-8 | TRBD1 | once | CASSLGTGGGHEQFF | TGTGCCAGCAGCTTAGGGACAGGGGGGGGACATGAGCAGTTCTTC
TRBJ2-7 | TRBV28 | - | - | CASSFNSHGGQYF | TGTGCCAGCAGTTTTAACAGCCACGGGGGGCAGTACTTC
TRBJ1-2 | TRBV7-2 | - | - | CASSLPDGYGYTF | TGTGCCAGCAGCTTACCCGACGGCTATGGCTACACCTTC
TRBJ1-4 | TRBV4-1 | - | - | CASSQIYYRGSSTTNEKLFF | TGCGCCAGCAGCCAAATATACTATCGAGGGAGCTCAACAACTAATGAAAAACTGTTTTTT